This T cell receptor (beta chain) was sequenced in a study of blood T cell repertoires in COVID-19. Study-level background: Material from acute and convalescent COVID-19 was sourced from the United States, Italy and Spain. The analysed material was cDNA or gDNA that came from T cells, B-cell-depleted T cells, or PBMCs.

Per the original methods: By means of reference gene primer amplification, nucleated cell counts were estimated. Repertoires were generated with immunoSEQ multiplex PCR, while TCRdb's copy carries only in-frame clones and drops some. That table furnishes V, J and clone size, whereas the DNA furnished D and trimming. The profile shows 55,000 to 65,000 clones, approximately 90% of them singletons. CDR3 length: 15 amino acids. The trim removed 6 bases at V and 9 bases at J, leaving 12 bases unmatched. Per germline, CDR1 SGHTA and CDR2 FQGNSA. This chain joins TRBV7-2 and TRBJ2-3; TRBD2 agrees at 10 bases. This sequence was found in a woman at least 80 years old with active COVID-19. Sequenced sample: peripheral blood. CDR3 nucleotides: TGTGCCAGCAGTATGAGCCAGCGGGGGGGCGGCACGCAGTATTTT. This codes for CASSMSQRGGGTQYF.